Shown below are 10 T cell receptor beta chains from a single sample sequenced in a study of blood T cells in healthy people across ages. The use of a sample-barcoded 5' primer and a J-beta primer mix characterized a second PCR of about 7 to 12 cycles. One entry per CDR3 protein, called by TCRdb with MiXCR from the 5' RACE reads. The sample lists around 1,000,000 distinct CDR3 sequences, less than 25% occurring once. Another study also made use of these data, one on T cells of mothers and their children.

Sample: blood. All receptors derive from a girl aged 2-15 years in good health.

This chain uses TRBV28 with TRBJ1-5, with D unresolved. CDR1 MDHEN and CDR2 SYDVKM come from the germline V gene. The V end lost 3 bases, the J end lost 1 base, and 16 bases lay between the germline ends. The CDR3 spans 17 residues. CDR3 region: CASSFMFPRRSNQPQHF. CDR3 nucleotide sequence: TGTGCCAGCAGTTTTATGTTCCCCAGGAGGAGCAATCAGCCCCAGCATTTT.

This clonotype was seen more than once but under ten times. The V call is TRBV7-2, the J call TRBJ2-1, with a tentative D call TRBD2 (6 bases). Trimming removed 1 base at V and 6 bases at J, with 7 bases between. The CDR3 sequence is 13 residues long. Germline V gives CDR1 SGHTA, CDR2 FQGNSA. The CDR3 nucleotides are TGTGCCAGCAGCTTAGACGGGAGCAATGAGCAGTTCTTC. Its protein is CASSLDGSNEQFF.

This clonotype was seen a handful of times. V usage is TRBV5-1 and J usage is TRBJ2-4, with D possibly TRBD1 on 7 matching bases. V gave up 4 bases and J gave up 6 bases, with 11 bases separating them. Per the germline V gene, CDR1 is SGHRS and CDR2 is YFSETQ. The CDR3 runs to 13 residues. The CDR3 region is CASSGGGRNIQYF. The CDR3 nucleotides read TGCGCCAGCAGCGGAGGGGGCAGAAACATTCAGTACTTC.

V and J are TRBV27 and TRBJ1-4; D is possibly TRBD1 (5 bases). Germline CDR1 reads MNHEY; CDR2 reads SMNVEV (reference sequence). Trimming removed 3 bases from V and 5 bases from J, with 13 bases in between. This CDR3 region has 15 residues. CDR3 sequence: CASSFLGDLNEKLFF. As DNA, the CDR3 is TGTGCCAGCAGTTTTTTAGGGGATTTGAATGAAAAACTGTTTTTT.

This clonotype came up a few times. The chain carries TRBV7-9 and TRBJ1-1, with D possibly being TRBD1 (6 bases). V gave up 2 bases and J gave up 1 base, with 17 bases separating them. Germline V gene lookup returns CDR1 SEHNR and CDR2 FQNEAQ (reference sequence). CDR3 length: 17 residues. CDR3 in amino acids: CASSLSLVRGSNTEAFF. The DNA for the CDR3 is TGTGCCAGCAGCTTATCGTTAGTGAGGGGGTCGAACACTGAAGCTTTCTTT.

This clonotype was detected ten times or more. The rearrangement links TRBV20-1 to TRBJ2-7; D not resolved. The V end lost 7 bases, the J end lost 1 base, and 8 bases lay between the germline ends. This CDR3 contains 11 residues. Germline-derived CDR1 and CDR2 are DFQATT and SNEGSKA (reference sequence). The CDR3 nucleotides read TGCAGTGGAGTCAGATCCTACGAGCAGTACTTC. This sequence encodes CSGVRSYEQYF.

The J gene is TRBJ1-1, the V gene TRBV24-1; D call uncertain. V was trimmed by 1 base and J by 6 bases, leaving 8 bases between them. The CDR3 totals 13 residues. Germline V gene sequence: CDR1 KGHDR, CDR2 SFDVKD. The DNA of the CDR3 is TGTGCCACCAGTGATTTCCCGGGATCTGAAGCTTTCTTT. Translated, it gives CATSDFPGSEAFF.

The rearrangement uses TRBV20-1 and TRBJ2-3, with D possibly being TRBD1 or TRBD2 (6 bases each). Trimming removed 5 bases from V and 0 bases from J, with 12 bases in between. Germline loops: CDR1 DFQATT, CDR2 SNEGSKA (reference sequence). CDR3 length: 14 residues. CDR3 nucleotide sequence: TGCAGTGCTTGGAGGGGGGACAGCACAGATACGCAGTATTTT. Protein product: CSAWRGDSTDTQYF.

This clonotype appeared a few times. This chain connects TRBV15 to TRBJ2-5, with D uncertain. CDR3 size: 13 residues. CDR1 is LNHNV and CDR2 is YYDKDF in the germline V gene (reference sequence). Deletions cut 3 bases from V and 5 bases from J, with 10 bases between. CDR3 nucleotide sequence: TGTGCCACCAGCAGCAAGGATTTGGAGACCCAGTACTTC. This sequence encodes CATSSKDLETQYF.

V gene TRBV7-9 combines with J gene TRBJ2-1, with no clear D. With 10 bases removed from V and 6 bases from J, the gap between germline ends came to 13 bases. This CDR3 spans 12 amino acids. Germline V gene lookup returns CDR1 SEHNR and CDR2 FQNEAQ (reference sequence). The CDR3 region is CANINDLNEQFF. The CDR3 nucleotides are TGTGCCAACATTAACGATCTCAATGAGCAGTTCTTC.